Below, 32 T cell receptor beta chains from the same sample are listed, as sequenced in a study of T cells in Graves' hyperthyroidism and ophthalmopathy. RNA transcripts provided the source from which TCR beta CDR3 regions were amplified. The HTBI primer set drove a first-round RT-PCR of the TCR CDR3. TCRdb itself ran the multiplex PCR reads through MiXCR, one entry per CDR3 protein. The sample lists some 370,000 distinct CDR3 sequences, 15% to 20% occurring once. The sequenced material came from blood. Receptor source: a woman younger than 45 with Graves' hyperthyroidism that later progressed to Graves' ophthalmopathy.

The V call is TRBV5-1, the J call TRBJ2-5; D possibly uses TRBD1 or TRBD2 (5 bases each). The CDR3 is 14 amino acids. Trimming took 4 bases from V and 1 from J, leaving 11 bases between them. Germline V gene data show CDR1 as SGHRS and CDR2 as YFSETQ. As DNA, the CDR3 is TGCGCCAGCAGCACCGGGACGGTCCAAGAGACCCAGTACTTC. Residues: CASSTGTVQETQYF.

The gene calls are TRBV29-1 and TRBJ2-1; D might be TRBD1 (6 bases). Trimming removed 0 bases at V and 1 base at J, with 19 bases between. CDR1 is SQVTM and CDR2 is ANQGSEA in the germline V gene. This CDR3 is 18 amino acids long. CDR3 sequence (DNA): TGCAGCGTTGAAGATCATGTGGCCCCACAGGGTTCCTACAATGAGCAGTTCTTC. The encoded protein is CSVEDHVAPQGSYNEQFF.

V gene TRBV19 combines with J gene TRBJ2-2, with D possibly matching TRBD1 (6 bases). The CDR3 runs 14 residues. V was cut by 5 bases and J by 3 bases, with 10 bases left in between. From germline, CDR1 is LNHDA and CDR2 SQIVND (reference sequence). The CDR3 coding sequence is TGTGCCAGTAGTCTCGACAGGTACACCGGGGAGCTGTTTTTT. It translates to CASSLDRYTGELFF.

This clonotype has ten or more counts. This rearrangement joins TRBV2 to TRBJ2-5, with D possibly TRBD1 on 6 matching bases. This CDR3 region has 15 residues. Germline values: CDR1 SNHLY, CDR2 FYNNEI. Between the trimmed V and J ends, which lost 5 bases and 3 bases, there was a span of 16 bases. CDR3 sequence: CASSRRSAGEETQYF. The CDR3 bases are TGTGCCAGCAGTCGAAGATCCGCAGGGGAAGAGACCCAGTACTTC. Together with reference TRBV2 and TRBJ2-5, the CDR3 gives the full variable domain: EPEVTQTPSHQVTQMGQEVILRCVPISNHLYFYWYRQILGQKVEFLVSFYNNEISEKSEIFDDQFSVERPDGSNFTLKIRSTKLEDSAMYFCASSRRSAGEETQYFGPGTRLLVL.

This chain joins TRBV19 and TRBJ1-5; D is uncertain. CDR3 length equals 15 residues. V was trimmed by 3 bases and J by 4 bases, leaving 13 bases between them. Germline assignment: CDR1 LNHDA and CDR2 SQIVND (reference sequence). The CDR3, as DNA: TGTGCCAGTAGTATTTCGGGGTTAAGGAATCAGCCCCAGCATTTT. Its protein is CASSISGLRNQPQHF.

The V and J genes are TRBV19 and TRBJ2-7, with D maybe TRBD2 (6 bases). The CDR3 contains 14 residues. Deletions cut 6 bases from V and 6 bases from J, with 18 bases between. Germline V gives CDR1 LNHDA, CDR2 SQIVND (reference sequence). The CDR3 here is CASSSTEGRREQYF. The CDR3 DNA reads TGTGCCAGTAGCTCCACGGAGGGCCGGCGCGAGCAGTACTTC.

Ten or more counts support this clonotype. The chain recombines TRBV24-1 with TRBJ2-7; D is possibly TRBD1 (7 bases). The CDR3 contains 12 residues. V was trimmed by 7 bases and J by 5 bases, leaving 11 bases between them. The V gene's germline CDR1 is KGHDR and CDR2 SFDVKD. The CDR3 sequence is CATSPGGHEQYF. DNA for the CDR3: TGTGCCACCAGCCCAGGGGGGCACGAGCAGTACTTC.

The chain combines TRBV6-2 or TRBV6-3 with TRBJ1-2, with D maybe TRBD1 (6 bases). V gave up 6 bases and J gave up 4 bases, with 24 bases separating them. Germline V CDR1 and CDR2: MNHEY, SVGEGT. The CDR3 is made up of 17 amino acids. DNA of the CDR3: TGTGCCAGCAGCGATGGTGAGACAGGCCACGGGGGCTATGGCTACACCTTC. Translation: CASSDGETGHGGYGYTF.

This chain connects TRBV5-4 to TRBJ1-6; unclear D gene. Deletions cut 9 bases from V and 6 bases from J, with 19 bases between. Germline V gene data show CDR1 as SGHNT and CDR2 as YYREEE (reference sequence). This CDR3 comprises 15 residues. The CDR3 DNA reads as TGTGCCACCTCCCTTTTTGGTCGGGCTAATTCACCCCTCCACTTT. Its translation is CATSLFGRANSPLHF.

There are a few counts of this clonotype. In DNA, the CDR3 is TGTGCCAGCAGTCCAACCGGGATTACAAGTCACTACGAGCAGTACTTC. Translation: CASSPTGITSHYEQYF. The chain links TRBV6-1 to TRBJ2-7, with D possibly TRBD2 on 5 matching bases. This CDR3 has 16 amino acids. V shed 5 bases and J shed 3 bases, with 20 bases lying between them. The germline V gene encodes CDR1 MNHNS and CDR2 SASEGT.

The chain employs TRBV28 and TRBJ2-1; 9 bases align to TRBD1. V shed 6 bases and J 2 bases; nucleotides not matched to a gene: 8. The length of the CDR3 is 16 residues. In germline, CDR1 is MDHEN, CDR2 SYDVKM. CDR3 in DNA: TGTGCCAGCAGGCTCCTAACAGGGGGCGCCTACAATGAGCAGTTCTTC. Its protein product is CASRLLTGGAYNEQFF.

This clonotype showed up many times. The chain recombines TRBV15 with TRBJ1-4; D is undetermined. V dropped 5 bases and J dropped 3 bases, with 13 bases sitting between them. CDR3 length: 15 residues. Germline V gene lookup returns CDR1 LNHNV and CDR2 YYDKDF (reference sequence). DNA for the CDR3: TGTGCCACCAGCGGCGGGGTCGCGGCTAATGAAAAACTGTTTTTT. It encodes CATSGGVAANEKLFF.

This clonotype was observed at least ten times. The gene calls are TRBV9 and TRBJ2-5; D gene uncertain. Trimming removed 0 bases from V and 1 base from J, with 7 bases in between. This CDR3 has 14 residues. Germline V lookup: CDR1 SGDLS, CDR2 YYNGEE. This CDR3 reads CASSVGQVQETQYF. The CDR3 DNA follows: TGTGCCAGCAGCGTAGGCCAGGTCCAAGAGACCCAGTACTTC. The entire variable domain, with the rest obtained from reference TRBV9 and TRBJ2-5, is as follows: DSGVTQTPKHLITATGQRVTLRCSPRSGDLSVYWYQQSLDQGLQFLIQYYNGEERAKGNILERFSAQQFPDLHSELNLSSLELGDSALYFCASSVGQVQETQYFGPGTRLLVL.

At least ten counts were recorded for this clonotype. The CDR3 is CASSLSPETGTASGYTF. The CDR3 coding sequence is TGTGCCAGCAGTCTCTCCCCCGAGACCGGGACGGCGTCTGGCTACACCTTC. The chain has TRBV27 and TRBJ1-2, with TRBD1 as a possible D gene (5 bases). This CDR3 has 17 residues. CDR1 and CDR2 (germline): MNHEY, SMNVEV (reference sequence). V lost 5 bases to trimming and J lost 7 bases, with 26 bases between them.

This chain uses TRBV4-1 with TRBJ1-3; 11 bases are a match to TRBD1. V shed 3 bases, J shed 2 bases, and the junction held 9 bases outside the gene matches. Germline loops: CDR1 MGHRA, CDR2 YSYEKL. This CDR3 is 18 amino acids long. The CDR3 loop reads CASSQTGQGAIAGNTIYF. CDR3 in DNA: TGCGCCAGCAGCCAGACCGGACAGGGGGCAATTGCTGGAAACACCATATATTTT.

This clonotype showed up many times. The chain carries TRBV30 and TRBJ1-4; D not resolved. This CDR3 is built from 12 residues. Trimming pared 7 bases from V and 0 bases from J, leaving 6 bases between. CDR1 and CDR2 (germline): GTSNPN, SVGIG (reference sequence). In DNA, the CDR3 is TGTGCCTCTGTTGCAACTAATGAAAAACTGTTTTTT. It specifies CASVATNEKLFF.

This clonotype was found many times. The rearrangement joins TRBV3-1 to TRBJ1-4; D gene uncertain. The CDR3 sequence is 15 residues long. The V gene's germline CDR1 is LGHDT and CDR2 YNNKEL (reference sequence). V lost 3 bases and J 2 bases, leaving 10 bases between the germline ends. This CDR3 is CASSHSGVTNEKLFF. The CDR3, as DNA: TGTGCCAGCAGCCATAGTGGGGTGACTAATGAAAAACTGTTTTTT.

This clonotype has a count of ten or more. The chain combines TRBV20-1 with TRBJ2-5; D is unresolved. CDR1 DFQATT and CDR2 SNEGSKA come from the germline V gene (reference sequence). With 1 base removed from V and 0 bases from J, the gap between germline ends came to 15 bases. The CDR3 spans 16 residues. The DNA of the CDR3 is TGCAGTGCTAGAGTCGGGTCCGCCATGTACCAAGAGACCCAGTACTTC. Translated, it gives CSARVGSAMYQETQYF.

This clonotype was seen ten or more times. The chain combines TRBV10-3 with TRBJ2-1, with 9 bases matching TRBD2. Losses at the gene ends were 10 bases for V and 5 bases for J; bases not matched to a gene: 9. The germline V gene encodes CDR1 ENHRY and CDR2 SYGVKD. The CDR3 is made up of 14 amino acids. As DNA, the CDR3 is TGTGCCACGGTCAGCGGGGGGACTGACAATGAGCAGTTCTTC. Translating it yields CATVSGGTDNEQFF.

A remark on this clonotype: At one of its ends the junction is not consistent with the germline gene, which may arise from a read error. This chain's CDR3 is CASSQEDSGGQLYSYTF. In DNA, the CDR3 is TGCGCCAGCAGCCAAGAAGATTCTGGAGGACAGCTCTATAGCTACACCTTC. The chain carries TRBV4-1 and TRBJ1-2; perhaps TRBD1 as D (6 bases). The CDR3 has 17 amino acids. Germline V gene data show CDR1 as MGHRA and CDR2 as YSYEKL.

This clonotype came up many times. The chain employs TRBV9 and TRBJ2-5, with D possibly called TRBD1 or TRBD2 (6 bases each). Per the germline V gene, CDR1 is SGDLS and CDR2 is YYNGEE. With 3 bases removed from V and 2 bases from J, the gap between germline ends came to 11 bases. The CDR3 spans 14 residues. CDR3 protein: CASSATGTQETQYF. The CDR3 nucleotides read TGTGCCAGCAGCGCTACAGGGACTCAAGAGACCCAGTACTTC.

This clonotype has ten or more counts. The gene calls are TRBV6-2 or TRBV6-3 and TRBJ2-7; D might be TRBD1 (7 bases). This CDR3 has 15 amino acids. Trimming removed 8 bases from V and 4 bases from J, with 21 bases in between. CDR1 is MNHEY and CDR2 is SVGEGT in the germline V gene. The CDR3 coding sequence is TGTGCCAGCCGTGACCGAAAACAGGGGAGGTACGAGCAGTACTTC. Protein product: CASRDRKQGRYEQYF.

This clonotype was found many times. The rearrangement joins TRBV12-3 or TRBV12-4 to TRBJ1-1; D is undetermined. The CDR3 length is 13 residues. Trimming took 4 bases from V and 6 from J, leaving 12 bases between them. CDR3 in amino acids: CASSYGSPSEAFF. DNA of the CDR3: TGTGCCAGCAGTTATGGCAGTCCCTCTGAAGCTTTCTTT.

This clonotype has ten or more counts. This chain connects TRBV3-1 to TRBJ2-1; TRBD1 is a possible D gene (5 bases). V was pared by 4 bases and J by 8 bases, with 12 bases between. CDR1 and CDR2 from the germline V gene are LGHDT and YNNKEL (reference sequence). The CDR3 is made up of 13 amino acids. As DNA, the CDR3 is TGTGCCAGCAGCCTGGGGCTCGTCGATGAGCAGTTCTTC. Protein: CASSLGLVDEQFF.

This clonotype was picked up a small number of times. The CDR3 loop reads CASSQETGLAYTGELFF. CDR3 nucleotide sequence: TGCGCCAGCAGCCAAGAAACTGGACTAGCCTACACCGGGGAGCTGTTTTTT. The V call is TRBV4-1, the J call TRBJ2-2, with 8 bases identical to TRBD2. Germline CDR1 MGHRA, CDR2 YSYEKL. The CDR3 is 17 amino acids. Trimming removed 0 bases from V and 3 bases from J; junction bases left unmatched: 6.

This clonotype appeared a single time. This chain links TRBV13 with TRBJ2-1; 10 nucleotides match TRBD1. Germline CDR1 is PRHDT and CDR2 is FYEKMQ (reference sequence). The CDR3 is 16 amino acids. V lost 4 bases, J lost 9 bases, and 12 bases stayed unmatched. This CDR3 is CASSSVRDRGSGEQFF. In DNA form, the CDR3 reads TGTGCCAGCAGCTCCGTAAGGGACAGGGGATCTGGTGAGCAGTTCTTC.

This clonotype has ten or more counts. The rearrangement links TRBV6-1 to TRBJ1-2, with D perhaps TRBD1 (6 bases). Per germline, CDR1 MNHNS and CDR2 SASEGT. The CDR3 spans 14 residues. V was trimmed by 8 bases and J by 6 bases, leaving 19 bases between them. CDR3 coding DNA: TGTGCCAGCCTACGGGACAACCAAGGGGATGGCTACACCTTC. This sequence encodes CASLRDNQGDGYTF.

Many counts were recorded for this clonotype. The rearrangement links TRBV13 to TRBJ1-1; TRBD1 is a possible D gene (5 bases). Germline-derived CDR1 and CDR2 are PRHDT and FYEKMQ (reference sequence). V lost 1 base, J lost 1 base, and 7 bases lay in between. The CDR3 is made up of 14 amino acids. The DNA for the CDR3 is TGTGCCAGCAGCTTAGTTGACAGGAACACTGAAGCTTTCTTT. It codes for CASSLVDRNTEAFF.

This clonotype showed up many times. This sequence joins TRBV28 and TRBJ1-4; D is uncertain. The CDR3 has 18 residues. The germline V gene encodes CDR1 MDHEN and CDR2 SYDVKM. V lost 3 bases and J 0 bases, leaving 17 bases between the germline ends. The CDR3 sequence is CASSLSLSRTATNEKLFF. The CDR3 DNA reads as TGTGCCAGCAGTTTGAGTCTCTCAAGAACCGCAACTAATGAAAAACTGTTTTTT.

Ten or more counts support this clonotype. The chain links TRBV7-2 to TRBJ1-2; D is possibly TRBD1 (6 bases). The CDR3 is 16 amino acids. The V end lost 5 bases, the J end lost 4 bases, and 20 bases lay between the germline ends. CDR1 is SGHTA and CDR2 is FQGNSA in the germline V gene. The CDR3 nucleotides read TGTGCCAGCAGCCAGTCAACAGGGTATTATCTCTATGGCTACACCTTC. As protein: CASSQSTGYYLYGYTF.

This clonotype was found many times. V usage is TRBV15 and J usage is TRBJ2-7; TRBD1 matches 9 bases. The CDR3 spans 14 residues. V was pared by 4 bases and J by 6 bases, with 7 bases of the junction left unmatched. Germline CDR1 LNHNV, CDR2 YYDKDF (reference sequence). CDR3 in amino acids: CATSKPGQGSEQYF. CDR3 bases: TGTGCCACCAGCAAACCGGGACAGGGTTCCGAGCAGTACTTC.

This clonotype turned up a few times. The rearrangement uses TRBV6-1 and TRBJ2-7; a weak D match, TRBD2 (6 bases). The CDR3 runs 15 residues. CDR1 and CDR2 from the germline V gene are MNHNS and SASEGT. V was shortened by 3 bases and J by 3 bases, with 15 bases between the two germline ends. The CDR3 DNA reads TGTGCCAGCAGTGATCCCCCTAGCGCGATCTACGAGCAGTACTTC. This translates into CASSDPPSAIYEQYF.